This TCR beta chain appears in the sequencing data of a study of blood T cell repertoires in COVID-19. The overall study: COVID-19 samples, acute and convalescent, were from the United States, Italy and Spain.

V was cut by 0 bases and J by 2 bases, with 8 bases left in between. There are 14 residues in the CDR3. Germline V gene lookup returns CDR1 SGDLS and CDR2 YYNGEE. Profiling relied on immunoSEQ multiplex PCR, and the TCRdb table lists in-frame clones only, not all of them. The sample has tens of thousands of clones; about 86% are singletons. The TCR comes from a man in his fifties with acute or convalescent COVID-19. The V and J genes are TRBV9 and TRBJ1-1; D unresolved. Sequencing was performed on peripheral blood. The CDR3 bases are TGTGCCAGCAGCGTAGGGCAGACTAACACTGAAGCTTTCTTT. Translating it yields CASSVGQTNTEAFF.